This T cell receptor beta chain originates from a study of monozygotic twins with inflammatory bowel disease. General study points: Those with IBD had lower TCRbeta diversity (inverse Simpson) than their healthy co-twins did.

TCRdb re-called the 5' RACE reads; one entry per CDR3 protein, DNA not given. This table lists around 220,000 distinct CDR3 sequences. The CDR3 extends over 15 amino acids. CDR1 LNHDA and CDR2 SQIVND come from the germline V gene (reference sequence). In the case of this clonotype: The antigen remains unidentified.

Source material: blood. This receptor was obtained from a human donor with ulcerative colitis or Crohn's disease, or a healthy co-twin of an affected twin (not recorded which). The chain joins TRBV19 to TRBJ2-1; the TCRdb D gene call, TRBD1, has no DNA to confirm it. The CDR3 spells CASSEDRDSYNEQFF.